This T cell receptor beta chain was documented in a study of cytomegalovirus exposure and HLA in healthy donors. As regards this clone: The target antigen is unknown.

Regarding the study as a whole: An observed cluster of highly shared sequence variants was recorded as a likely sequencing artifact. Later on, an analysis tied around 17,000 TCR beta sequences to HLA alleles at 0.05 false discovery rate.

A multiplex PCR was run with 60 Vbeta primers and 13 Jbeta primers. Clones were sequenced by immunoSEQ multiplex PCR, and TCRdb holds only the in-frame ones, with some missing. The repertoire includes 200,000 or so clones, more than 75% of them detected once, and about 2.6% sits in the top ten. With V trimmed by 7 bases and J by 1 base, 6 bases remained unmatched. The germline gives CDR1 MGHRA, CDR2 YSYEKL. CDR3 size: 15 residues. Sequencing was performed on PBMCs. The sequence came from a woman in her forties in good health and CMV-seronegative. The chain has TRBV4-1 and TRBJ1-2; 10 bases align to TRBD1. In DNA form, the CDR3 reads TGCGCCAGCAACTCTAGGGACAGGGGTAACTATGGCTACACCTTC. Protein product: CASNSRDRGNYGYTF.